The next 2 T cell receptor beta chains were all read from a single sample in a study of T cell responses to AZD1222 COVID-19 vaccine. Only in-frame clones appear in the TCRdb table, and some are missing; sequencing was by immunoSEQ multiplex PCR. The table has around 110,000 clones, around 91% seen once. Specimen: peripheral blood, collected 28 days after the second AZD1222 dose. The receptors derive from an adult who received the AZD1222 COVID-19 vaccine.

A remark on this clone: The germline gene is not matched at one end of the junction; a read error may be the cause. V and J are TRBV24-1 and TRBJ2-2; D may be TRBD2 (5 bases). CDR3 length: 14 amino acids. CDR1 KGHDR and CDR2 SFDVKD come from the germline V gene. The DNA for the CDR3 is TGTGCCACCAGTAACCAGCAGAACACCGGGGAACTGTTTTTT. Translating gives CATSNQQNTGELFF.

The V call is TRBV7-2, the J call TRBJ1-2, with D possibly being TRBD1 (6 bases). The CDR3 runs 17 residues. The germline V and J ends were trimmed by 1 base and 1 base, with 16 bases remaining between them. Germline CDR1 and CDR2: SGHTA and FQGNSA. The CDR3 spells CASSLVLGGANNYGYTF. For the CDR3, the DNA is TGTGCCAGCAGCTTAGTGTTAGGGGGGGCGAATAACTATGGCTACACCTTC.